The clone carrying this T cell receptor beta chain was observed once. The CDR3 spans 19 residues. The V gene's germline CDR1 is SGHNT and CDR2 YYREEE (reference sequence). V gave up 0 bases and J gave up 4 bases; unmatched junction bases: 12. These data are taken from a study of blood T cell repertoires in COVID-19. Study details: The study drew acute and convalescent COVID-19 samples from the United States, Italy and Spain. The analysed material was cDNA or gDNA that came from T cells, B-cell-depleted T cells, or PBMCs.

Clones were read by immunoSEQ multiplex PCR, and TCRdb kept only the in-frame ones, dropping some. This table holds some 360,000 clones, 87% found once. Seattle-derived patients entered the study during active infection and were followed longitudinally. The receptor was derived from a woman in her fifties or sixties with COVID-19, enrolled during active disease. Material: peripheral blood. This rearrangement joins TRBV5-4 to TRBJ2-2; 10 bases are shared with TRBD1. The CDR3 is CASSLGQGARRSVTGELFF. CDR3 sequence (DNA): TGTGCCAGCAGCTTGGGACAGGGGGCCCGGAGGAGTGTCACCGGGGAGCTGTTTTTT. Supplemented by reference TRBV5-4 and TRBJ2-2, the full variable domain reads ETGVTQSPTHLIKTRGQQVTLRCSSQSGHNTVSWYQQALGQGPQFIFQYYREEENGRGNFPPRFSGLQFPNYSSELNVNALELDDSALYLCASSLGQGARRSVTGELFFGEGSRLTVL.